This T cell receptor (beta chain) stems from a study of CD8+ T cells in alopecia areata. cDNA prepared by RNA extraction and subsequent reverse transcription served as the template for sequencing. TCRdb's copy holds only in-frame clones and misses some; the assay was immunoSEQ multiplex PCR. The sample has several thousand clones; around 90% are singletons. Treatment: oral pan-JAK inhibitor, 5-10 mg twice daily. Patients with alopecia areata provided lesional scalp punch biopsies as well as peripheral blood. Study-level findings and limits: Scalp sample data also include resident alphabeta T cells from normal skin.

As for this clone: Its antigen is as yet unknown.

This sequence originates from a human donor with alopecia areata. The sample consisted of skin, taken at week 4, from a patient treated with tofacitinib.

The CDR3 bases are TGTGCCATCAGGGGGGACAGTAATGAAGCTTTCTTT. The encoded protein is CAIRGDSNEAFF. This chain links TRBV10-3 with TRBJ1-1; 7 bases are a match to TRBD1. The germline gives CDR1 ENHRY, CDR2 SYGVKD. V lost 6 bases, J lost 7 bases, and 5 bases stayed unmatched. The CDR3 spans 12 residues.